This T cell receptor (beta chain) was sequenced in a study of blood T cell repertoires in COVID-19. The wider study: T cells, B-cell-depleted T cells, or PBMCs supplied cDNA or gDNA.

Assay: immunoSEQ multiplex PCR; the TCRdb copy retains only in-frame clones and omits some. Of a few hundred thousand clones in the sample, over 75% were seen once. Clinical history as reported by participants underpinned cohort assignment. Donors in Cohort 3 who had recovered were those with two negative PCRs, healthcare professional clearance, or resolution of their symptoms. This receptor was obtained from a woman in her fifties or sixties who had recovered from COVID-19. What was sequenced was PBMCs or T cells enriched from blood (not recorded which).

The chain's CDR3 is CASSPRVQKETQYF. In DNA form, the CDR3 reads TGTGCCAGCAGTCCCCGAGTGCAAAAAGAGACCCAGTACTTC. This sequence joins TRBV27 and TRBJ2-5, with no clear D. Trimming removed 5 bases from V and 3 bases from J, with 13 bases in between. Germline assignment: CDR1 MNHEY and CDR2 SMNVEV (reference sequence). This CDR3 is 14 amino acids long.